The 7 T cell receptor beta chains given below trace back to one sample, sequenced in a study of T cell responses to AZD1222 COVID-19 vaccine. Libraries were prepared by immunoSEQ multiplex PCR; TCRdb keeps only in-frame clonotypes and omits some of them. The table includes tens of thousands of clones, approximately 85% detected once. The sample in question was peripheral blood, obtained on day 0 of AZD1222 vaccination. All receptors come from an adult in good health.

The chain carries TRBV2 and TRBJ1-6, with D tentatively TRBD1 (6 bases). Germline lookup yields CDR1 SNHLY and CDR2 FYNNEI. This CDR3 comprises 14 residues. Deletions cut 3 bases from V and 8 bases from J, with 11 bases between. CDR3 nucleotide sequence: TGTGCCAGCAGTGAGGGGGGGCGCGATTCACCCCTCCACTTT. Amino acid sequence: CASSEGGRDSPLHF. The variable domain in full, with the rest retrieved from reference TRBV2 and TRBJ1-6, is EPEVTQTPSHQVTQMGQEVILRCVPISNHLYFYWYRQILGQKVEFLVSFYNNEISEKSEIFDDQFSVERPDGSNFTLKIRSTKLEDSAMYFCASSEGGRDSPLHFGNGTRLTVT.

Comments on this clone: Other nucleotide sequences from this sample produce the same CDR3. The V and J genes are TRBV9 and TRBJ1-1; D remains ambiguous. The V and J ends lost 0 bases and 0 bases respectively, with 3 bases between them. The CDR3 is 13 amino acids. Germline V gene data show CDR1 as SGDLS and CDR2 as YYNGEE. The DNA of the CDR3 is TGTGCCAGCAGCGTAGCCATGAACACTGAAGCTTTCTTT. Amino acid sequence: CASSVAMNTEAFF.

By share of the sample, this clone is medium-sized. The CDR3 loop reads CASSPGTQNIQYF. DNA of the CDR3: TGTGCCAGCAGTCCCGGGACTCAAAACATTCAGTACTTC. The chain recombines TRBV27 with TRBJ2-4; a possible D gene is TRBD2 (6 bases). Trimming pared 5 bases from V and 5 bases from J, leaving 10 bases between. CDR1 is MNHEY and CDR2 is SMNVEV in the germline V gene (reference sequence). The length of the CDR3 is 13 residues.

The chain couples TRBV5-1 to TRBJ2-5, with 10 bases identical to TRBD1. In germline, CDR1 is SGHRS, CDR2 YFSETQ. With V trimmed by 4 bases and J by 2 bases, 8 bases remained unmatched. The CDR3 spans 16 residues. CDR3 nucleotide sequence: TGCGCCAGCAGCATAGGACAGGGGGAGAGGCAAGAGACCCAGTACTTC. Translation gives CASSIGQGERQETQYF.

J is TRBJ1-1 and V is TRBV5-4, with a possible D match to TRBD1 (6 bases). The CDR3 consists of 15 residues. Germline CDR1 reads SGHNT; CDR2 reads YYREEE (reference sequence). V was clipped by 0 bases and J by 3 bases, with 12 bases between them. CDR3 protein: CASSLEGGGYTEAFF. The DNA of the CDR3 is TGTGCCAGCAGCTTGGAAGGGGGAGGGTACACTGAAGCTTTCTTT.

This clone was counted a few times. The sample has other DNA sequences that encode this CDR3 too. V is TRBV15 and J is TRBJ1-2; the D is unclear. Trimming removed 0 bases at V and 3 bases at J, with 8 bases between. This CDR3 has 14 residues. Germline CDR1 LNHNV, CDR2 YYDKDF (reference sequence). CDR3: CATSRDGYDYGYTF. As DNA, the CDR3 is TGTGCCACCAGCAGAGACGGCTATGACTATGGCTACACCTTC.

The sample holds one count of this clone. The rearrangement links TRBV5-1 to TRBJ1-1; D not certain. CDR1 is SGHRS and CDR2 is YFSETQ in the germline V gene. CDR3 size: 14 residues. Trimming pared 0 bases from V and 1 base from J, leaving 7 bases between. CDR3 region: CASSLDQWNTEAFF. The CDR3 nucleotides read TGCGCCAGCAGCTTGGATCAGTGGAACACTGAAGCTTTCTTT. The variable domain in full, completed from reference TRBV5-1 and TRBJ1-1, reads KAGVTQTPRYLIKTRGQQVTLSCSPISGHRSVSWYQQTPGQGLQFLFEYFSETQRNKGNFPGRFSGRQFSNSRSEMNVSTLELGDSALYLCASSLDQWNTEAFFGQGTRLTVV.